This TCR beta chain was sequenced in a study of blood T cell repertoires in COVID-19. This clone was detected only once. The table came from immunoSEQ multiplex PCR; TCRdb's copy has only in-frame clones and leaves some out. The sample shows some 170,000 clones, 60% to 85% of them seen only once. Germline trimming cut 7 bases from V and 2 bases from J; bases unmatched to any gene: 10. This CDR3 spans 15 amino acids. Germline V gene sequence: CDR1 LGHDT, CDR2 YNNKEL (reference sequence). This clonotype was sampled from a man between 60 and 75 years old with acute or convalescent COVID-19. V is TRBV3-1 (or the pseudogene TRBV3-2) and J is TRBJ2-7; 8 bases map to TRBD1. The specimen was peripheral blood. The CDR3 protein is CASTHAGTGAYEQYF. The CDR3 DNA follows: TGTGCCAGCACCCACGCCGGGACAGGAGCCTACGAGCAGTACTTC.